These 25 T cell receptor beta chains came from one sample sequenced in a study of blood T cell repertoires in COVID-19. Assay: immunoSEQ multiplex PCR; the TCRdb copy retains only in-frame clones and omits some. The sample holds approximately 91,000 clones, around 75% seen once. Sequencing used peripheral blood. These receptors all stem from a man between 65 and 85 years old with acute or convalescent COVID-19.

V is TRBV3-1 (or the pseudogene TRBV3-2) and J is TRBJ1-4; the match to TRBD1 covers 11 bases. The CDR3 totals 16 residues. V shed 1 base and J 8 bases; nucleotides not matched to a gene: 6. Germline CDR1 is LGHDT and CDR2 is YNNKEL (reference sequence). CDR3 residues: CASSQAGGTGGEKLFF. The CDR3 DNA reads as TGTGCCAGCAGCCAAGCCGGCGGGACAGGGGGAGAAAAACTGTTTTTT.

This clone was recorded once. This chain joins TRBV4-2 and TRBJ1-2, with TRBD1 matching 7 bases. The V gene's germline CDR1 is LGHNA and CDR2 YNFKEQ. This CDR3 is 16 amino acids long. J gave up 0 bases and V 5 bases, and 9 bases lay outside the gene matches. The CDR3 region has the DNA TGTGCCAGCAGCAAAGGACAGGCTATCTCTAACTATGGCTACACCTTC. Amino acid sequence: CASSKGQAISNYGYTF.

CDR3 protein: CASSLQREGQFF. The CDR3, as DNA: TGTGCCAGCAGCTTGCAGCGGGAAGGGCAGTTCTTC. V is TRBV5-4 and J is TRBJ2-1, with 7 bases aligning to TRBD2. Trimming at V came to 1 base and at J to 12 bases, leaving 4 bases not matched to a gene. CDR3 size: 12 residues. The germline CDR1 and CDR2 sequences are SGHNT and YYREEE (reference sequence).

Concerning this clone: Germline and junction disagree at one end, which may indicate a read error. As DNA, the CDR3 is TGTGCCAGCAGTTTACGCGACCGAGACAGGGCCTTC. This sequence encodes CASSLRDRDRAF. This rearrangement joins TRBV12-3 or TRBV12-4 to TRBJ2-7, with 7 bases matching TRBD1. The CDR3 has 12 amino acids.

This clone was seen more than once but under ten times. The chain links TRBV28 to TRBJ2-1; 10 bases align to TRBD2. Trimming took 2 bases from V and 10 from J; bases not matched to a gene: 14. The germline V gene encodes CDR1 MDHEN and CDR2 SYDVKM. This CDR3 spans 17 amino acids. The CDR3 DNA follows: TGTGCCAGCAGTTTAAGGGGCGGGCTAGCGGGAGTCTGGGAGCAGTTCTTC. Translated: CASSLRGGLAGVWEQFF. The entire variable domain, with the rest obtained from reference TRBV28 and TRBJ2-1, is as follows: DVKVTQSSRYLVKRTGEKVFLECVQDMDHENMFWYRQDPGLGLRLIYFSYDVKMKEKGDIPEGYSVSREKKERFSLILESASTNQTSMYLCASSLRGGLAGVWEQFFGPGTRLTVL.

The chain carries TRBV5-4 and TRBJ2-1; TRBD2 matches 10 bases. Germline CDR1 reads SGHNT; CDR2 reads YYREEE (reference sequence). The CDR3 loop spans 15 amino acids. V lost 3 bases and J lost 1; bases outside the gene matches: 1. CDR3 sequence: CASSSSGSSYNEQFF. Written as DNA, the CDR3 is TGTGCCAGCAGCTCTAGCGGGAGTTCCTACAATGAGCAGTTCTTC. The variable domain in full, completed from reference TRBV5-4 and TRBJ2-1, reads ETGVTQSPTHLIKTRGQQVTLRCSSQSGHNTVSWYQQALGQGPQFIFQYYREEENGRGNFPPRFSGLQFPNYSSELNVNALELDDSALYLCASSSSGSSYNEQFFGPGTRLTVL.

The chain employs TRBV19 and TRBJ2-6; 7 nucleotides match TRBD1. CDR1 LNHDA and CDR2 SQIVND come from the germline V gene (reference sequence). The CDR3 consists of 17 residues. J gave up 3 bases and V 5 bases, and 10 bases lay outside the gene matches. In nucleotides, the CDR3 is TGTGCCAGTAGTTCTCCATACAGGGGAATTGGGGCCAACGTCCTGACTTTC. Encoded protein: CASSSPYRGIGANVLTF.

The CDR3 loop reads CSVETGIFTGELFF. The CDR3 DNA reads TGCAGCGTAGAGACAGGGATCTTCACCGGGGAGCTGTTTTTT. This chain joins TRBV29-1 and TRBJ2-2; 7 nucleotides match TRBD1. Germline V gene data show CDR1 as SQVTM and CDR2 as ANQGSEA. V shed 6 bases and J 4 bases; nucleotides not matched to a gene: 8. This CDR3 has 14 residues.

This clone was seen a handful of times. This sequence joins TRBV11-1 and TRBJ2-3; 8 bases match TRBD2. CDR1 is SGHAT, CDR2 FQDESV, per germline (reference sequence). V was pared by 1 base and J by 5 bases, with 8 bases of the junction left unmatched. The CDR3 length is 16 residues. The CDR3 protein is CASSLGLAGDLDTQYF. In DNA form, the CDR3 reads TGTGCCAGCAGCTTAGGTCTAGCGGGCGATCTAGATACGCAGTATTTT.

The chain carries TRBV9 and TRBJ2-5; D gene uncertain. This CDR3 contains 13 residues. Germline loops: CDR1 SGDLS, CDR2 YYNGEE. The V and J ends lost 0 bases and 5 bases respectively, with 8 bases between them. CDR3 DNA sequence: TGTGCCAGCAGCGTAGACATCCTGGAGACCCAGTACTTC. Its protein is CASSVDILETQYF. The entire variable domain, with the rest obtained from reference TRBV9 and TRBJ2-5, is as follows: DSGVTQTPKHLITATGQRVTLRCSPRSGDLSVYWYQQSLDQGLQFLIQYYNGEERAKGNILERFSAQQFPDLHSELNLSSLELGDSALYFCASSVDILETQYFGPGTRLLVL.

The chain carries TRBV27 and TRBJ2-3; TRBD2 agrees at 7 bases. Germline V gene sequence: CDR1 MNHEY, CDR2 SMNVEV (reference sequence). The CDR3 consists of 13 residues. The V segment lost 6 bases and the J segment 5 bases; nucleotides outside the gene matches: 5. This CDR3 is CASSYSGRDTQYF. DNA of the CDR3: TGTGCCAGCAGCTATAGCGGGCGAGATACGCAGTATTTT.

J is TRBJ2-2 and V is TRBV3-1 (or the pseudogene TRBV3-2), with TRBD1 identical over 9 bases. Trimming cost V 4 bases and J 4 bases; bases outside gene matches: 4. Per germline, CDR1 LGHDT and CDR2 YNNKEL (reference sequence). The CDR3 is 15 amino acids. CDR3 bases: TGTGCCAGCAGCCCAGGACAGGGGCGCACCGGGGAGCTGTTTTTT. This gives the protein CASSPGQGRTGELFF.

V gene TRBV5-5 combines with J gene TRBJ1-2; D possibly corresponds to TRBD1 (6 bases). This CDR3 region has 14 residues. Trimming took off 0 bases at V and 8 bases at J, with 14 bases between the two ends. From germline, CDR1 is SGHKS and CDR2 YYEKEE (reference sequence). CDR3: CASSLGGHRSGYTF. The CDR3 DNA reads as TGTGCCAGCAGCTTGGGGGGGCACCGTTCAGGCTACACCTTC. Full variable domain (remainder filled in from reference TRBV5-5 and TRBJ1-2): DAGVTQSPTHLIKTRGQQVTLRCSPISGHKSVSWYQQVLGQGPQFIFQYYEKEERGRGNFPDRFSARQFPNYSSELNVNALLLGDSALYLCASSLGGHRSGYTFGSGTRLTVV.

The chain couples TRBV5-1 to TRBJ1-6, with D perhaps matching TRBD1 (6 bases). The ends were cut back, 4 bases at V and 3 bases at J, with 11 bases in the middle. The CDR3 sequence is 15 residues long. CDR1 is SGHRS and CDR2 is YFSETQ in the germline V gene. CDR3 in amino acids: CASSGEGHYNSPLHF. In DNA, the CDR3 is TGCGCCAGCAGCGGAGAGGGACACTATAATTCACCCCTCCACTTT.

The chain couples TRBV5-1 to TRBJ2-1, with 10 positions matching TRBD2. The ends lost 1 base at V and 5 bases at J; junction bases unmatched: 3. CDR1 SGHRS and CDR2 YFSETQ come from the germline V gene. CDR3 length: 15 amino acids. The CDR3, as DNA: TGCGCCAGCAGCTTGCTAGCGGGAGCAGACAATGAGCAGTTCTTC. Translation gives CASSLLAGADNEQFF.

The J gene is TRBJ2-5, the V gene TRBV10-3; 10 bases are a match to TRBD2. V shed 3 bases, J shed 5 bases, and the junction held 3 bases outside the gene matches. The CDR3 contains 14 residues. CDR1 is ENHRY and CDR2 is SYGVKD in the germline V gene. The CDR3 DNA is TGTGCCATCAGTGATAGCGGGAGGCCGGAGACCCAGTACTTC. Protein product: CAISDSGRPETQYF.

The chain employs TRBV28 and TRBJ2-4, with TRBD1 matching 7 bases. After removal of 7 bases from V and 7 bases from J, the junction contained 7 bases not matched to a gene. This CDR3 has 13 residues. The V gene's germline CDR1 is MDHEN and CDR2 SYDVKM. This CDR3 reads CASNKGAGNIQYF. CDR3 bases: TGTGCCAGCAACAAGGGGGCCGGGAACATTCAGTACTTC.

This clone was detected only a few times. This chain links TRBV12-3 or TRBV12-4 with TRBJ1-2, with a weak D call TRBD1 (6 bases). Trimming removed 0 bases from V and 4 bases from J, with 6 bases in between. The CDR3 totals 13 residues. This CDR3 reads CASSLAGGYGYTF. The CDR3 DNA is TGTGCCAGCAGTTTAGCAGGGGGCTATGGCTACACCTTC.

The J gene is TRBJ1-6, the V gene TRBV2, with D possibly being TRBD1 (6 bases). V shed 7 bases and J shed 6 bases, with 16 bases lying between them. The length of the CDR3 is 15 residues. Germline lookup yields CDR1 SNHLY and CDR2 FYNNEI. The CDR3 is CASNGHQGPNSPLHF. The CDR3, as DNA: TGTGCCAGCAACGGTCATCAGGGGCCTAATTCACCCCTCCACTTT.

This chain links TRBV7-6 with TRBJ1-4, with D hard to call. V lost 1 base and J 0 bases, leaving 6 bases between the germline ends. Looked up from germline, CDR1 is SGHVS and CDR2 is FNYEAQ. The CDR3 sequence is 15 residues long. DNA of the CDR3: TGTGCCAGCAGCTTAGATGAGACAACTAATGAAAAACTGTTTTTT. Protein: CASSLDETTNEKLFF.

The CDR3 DNA sequence: TGTGCCAGCAGCACTGGGGGGAATGAGCAGTTCTTC. As protein: CASSTGGNEQFF. The J gene is TRBJ2-1, the V gene TRBV9; maybe TRBD2 (6 bases). V was shortened by 4 bases and J by 7 bases, with 9 bases between the two germline ends. This CDR3 has 12 residues. Germline-derived CDR1 and CDR2 are SGDLS and YYNGEE. Using reference TRBV9 and TRBJ2-1 for the parts outside the CDR3, the full variable domain is DSGVTQTPKHLITATGQRVTLRCSPRSGDLSVYWYQQSLDQGLQFLIQYYNGEERAKGNILERFSAQQFPDLHSELNLSSLELGDSALYFCASSTGGNEQFFGPGTRLTVL.

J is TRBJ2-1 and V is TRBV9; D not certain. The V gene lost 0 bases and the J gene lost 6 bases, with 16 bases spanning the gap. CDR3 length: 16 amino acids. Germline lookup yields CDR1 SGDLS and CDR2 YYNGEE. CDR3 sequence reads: CASSVEPSHSGNEQFF. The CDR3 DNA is TGTGCCAGCAGCGTAGAACCCTCCCATTCAGGCAATGAGCAGTTCTTC.

CDR3 sequence (DNA): TGTGCCTGGAGTGGGACACCGGCTTCGGGAGGGCCCGACGAGCAGTACTTC. Translated, it gives CAWSGTPASGGPDEQYF. This chain links TRBV30 with TRBJ2-7, with 8 nucleotides matching TRBD2. The CDR3 contains 17 residues. Trimming at V came to 1 base and at J to 5 bases, leaving 16 bases not matched to a gene. Germline V gene data show CDR1 as GTSNPN and CDR2 as SVGIG (reference sequence).

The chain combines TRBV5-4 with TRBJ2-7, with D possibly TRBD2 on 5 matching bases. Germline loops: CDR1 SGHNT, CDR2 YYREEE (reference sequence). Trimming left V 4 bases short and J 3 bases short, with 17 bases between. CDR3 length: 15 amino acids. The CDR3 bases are TGTGCCAGCAGCCCCGGCGGTCTTGACTACTACGAGCAGTACTTC. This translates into CASSPGGLDYYEQYF. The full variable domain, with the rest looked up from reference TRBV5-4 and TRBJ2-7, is ETGVTQSPTHLIKTRGQQVTLRCSSQSGHNTVSWYQQALGQGPQFIFQYYREEENGRGNFPPRFSGLQFPNYSSELNVNALELDDSALYLCASSPGGLDYYEQYFGPGTRLTVT.

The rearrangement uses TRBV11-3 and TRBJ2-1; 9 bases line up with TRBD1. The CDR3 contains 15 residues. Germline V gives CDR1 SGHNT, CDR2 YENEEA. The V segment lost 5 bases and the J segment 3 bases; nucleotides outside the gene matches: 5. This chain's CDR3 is CASSIEGQGYNEQFF. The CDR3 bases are TGTGCCAGCAGCATCGAGGGACAGGGCTACAATGAGCAGTTCTTC.